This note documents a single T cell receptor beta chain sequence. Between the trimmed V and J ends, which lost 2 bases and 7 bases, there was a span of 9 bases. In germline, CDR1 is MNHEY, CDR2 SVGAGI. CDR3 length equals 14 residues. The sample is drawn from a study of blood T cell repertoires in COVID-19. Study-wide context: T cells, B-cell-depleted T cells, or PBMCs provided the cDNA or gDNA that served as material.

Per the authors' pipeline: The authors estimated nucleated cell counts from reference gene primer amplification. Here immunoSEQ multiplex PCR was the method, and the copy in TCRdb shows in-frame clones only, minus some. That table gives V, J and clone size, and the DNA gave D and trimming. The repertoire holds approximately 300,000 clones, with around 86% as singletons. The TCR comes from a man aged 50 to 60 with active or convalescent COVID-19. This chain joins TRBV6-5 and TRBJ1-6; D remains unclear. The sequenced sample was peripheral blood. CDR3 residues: CASSYRRLNSPLHF. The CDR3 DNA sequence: TGTGCCAGCAGTTACCGCAGATTAAATTCACCCCTCCACTTT.